This is a list of T cell receptor beta chains from one sample in a study of T cell repertoires in cytomegalovirus infection. These receptors have no known antigen. TCRdb reprocessed the reads with MiXCR, giving one entry per CDR3 protein. This sample carries approximately 260,000 distinct CDR3 sequences, 20% to 25% of them seen once, and the ten largest clones take roughly 20%. Sequencing was performed on cultured PBMCs, taken from culture after CMV antigen stimulation. Receptors originate from a human donor in good health (CMV status not recorded). Some clones in this sample may be carry-over from other donors' samples. Both conserved end residues are part of each CDR3. The D gene is left open where the match is weak. The size entry is marked missing in some rows and otherwise reads once, few, many or a size class.

D gene,clone size,J gene,V gene,CDR3 length,CDR3 DNA,CDR3 protein
TRBD1,.,TRBJ2-5,TRBV19,15,TGTGCCAGTAGTTCGAACGACAGGGACGTGCAGACCCAGTACTTC,CASSSNDRDVQTQYF
.,few,TRBJ2-5,TRBV18,15,TGTGCCAGCTCACCAAGAACAGTGTACCAAGAGACCCAGTACTTC,CASSPRTVYQETQYF
.,few,TRBJ2-1,TRBV7-9,10,TGTGCCAGCACCCCGGGTGAGCAGTTCTTC,CASTPGEQFF
TRBD1,many,TRBJ1-1,TRBV11-2,16,TGTGCCAGCAGCTTTAAGGGACAGGAAAAGGACACTGAAGCTTTCTTT,CASSFKGQEKDTEAFF
TRBD2,many,TRBJ2-1,TRBV7-2,16,TGTGCCAGCAGCTTAGGACAACTAGCGGGCTACAATGAGCAGTTCTTC,CASSLGQLAGYNEQFF
.,.,TRBJ2-7,TRBV4-1,12,TGCGCCAGCAGCCATGCTCACTACGAGCAGTACTTC,CASSHAHYEQYF
.,few,TRBJ2-5,TRBV7-8,17,TGTGCCAGCAGCTTCTCCGCGGGCGGGATAATCCAAGAGACCCAGTACTTC,CASSFSAGGIIQETQYF
.,.,TRBJ1-1,TRBV7-2,15,TGTGCCAGCAGCTTAGCGGGCTCCATAAACACTGAAGCTTTCTTT,CASSLAGSINTEAFF
TRBD1,many,TRBJ2-1,TRBV7-6,16,TGTGCCAGCAGCCCCGGACAGGGACTGTCTTTCAATGAGCAGTTCTTC,CASSPGQGLSFNEQFF
TRBD2,.,TRBJ2-2,TRBV6-2/TRBV6-3,16,TGTGCCAGCAGTTACTCGAGGCGGGAGGCTACCGGGGAGCTGTTTTTT,CASSYSRREATGELFF
.,.,TRBJ2-2,TRBV11-2,17,TGTGCCAGCAGCTTAGATCCCTACAGGCCATCAACCGGGGAGCTGTTTTTT,CASSLDPYRPSTGELFF
TRBD2,many,TRBJ2-5,TRBV7-2,15,TGTGCCAGCAGCCGGCAAAGCGGGGGGGGAGAGACCCAGTACTTC,CASSRQSGGGETQYF
TRBD1,.,TRBJ1-2,TRBV24-1,15,TGTGCCACCAGTGATTCCGGGACAGGCAACTATGGCTACACCTTC,CATSDSGTGNYGYTF
TRBD2,few,TRBJ2-3,TRBV20-1,16,TGCAGTGCTAGAGAATTGACAGCGGGAGACAGAGATACGCAGTATTTT,CSARELTAGDRDTQYF
.,many,TRBJ2-5,TRBV7-2,13,TGTGCCAGCAGCTTACGGAGGGGGGAGACCCAGTACTTC,CASSLRRGETQYF
TRBD2,.,TRBJ2-1,TRBV6-1,14,TGTGCCAGCAGTAGCGGGAGAAACTACAATGAGCAGTTCTTC,CASSSGRNYNEQFF
TRBD1,many,TRBJ1-1,TRBV7-2,15,TGTGCCAGCAGCTTAACCCTGGGACAGGCTTCGGCAGCTTTCTTT,CASSLTLGQASAAFF
.,few,TRBJ1-2,TRBV20-1,11,TGCAGTGCTAGACGCAGGGATGACTACACCTTC,CSARRRDDYTF
.,.,TRBJ2-3,TRBV12-3/TRBV12-4,13,TGTGCCAGCAGTAAGGGCCTTCCCGATACGCAGTATTTT,CASSKGLPDTQYF
TRBD2,.,TRBJ2-1,TRBV20-1,17,TGCAGTGTCGTGACTAGCGGGAGGTCCCGCTCCTACAATGAGCAGTTCTTC,CSVVTSGRSRSYNEQFF
.,.,TRBJ2-1,TRBV11-3,14,TGTGCCAGCAGCTCCCAGTGGCGAGGAAATGAGCAGTTCTTC,CASSSQWRGNEQFF
.,.,TRBJ2-3,TRBV24-1,15,TGTGCCACCAGTGTCGGGGAGGAGGGCACAGATACGCAGTATTTT,CATSVGEEGTDTQYF
TRBD1,many,TRBJ1-1,TRBV7-2,13,TGTGCCAGCAGAATCCAGGGGGTTGCTGAAGCTTTCTTT,CASRIQGVAEAFF
.,.,TRBJ1-2,TRBV30,12,TGTGCCTGGAGACTCCCGGGACCGGCTTTTTCCTTC,CAWRLPGPAFSF
.,few,TRBJ1-2,TRBV6-2/TRBV6-3,15,TGTGCCAGCAGTTACCCGACAGTCACCTCCAGGGGCTACACCTTC,CASSYPTVTSRGYTF
.,.,TRBJ1-6,TRBV5-6,16,TGTGCCAGCAGCTTGTTCCGAAGCTCCTATAATTCACCCCTCCACTTT,CASSLFRSSYNSPLHF
.,many,TRBJ2-1,TRBV6-6,14,TGTGCCAGCAGTGACAACTCCTACTTCGATGAGCAGTTCTTC,CASSDNSYFDEQFF
.,many,TRBJ2-1,TRBV7-2,17,TGTGCCAGCAGCTTAGTTTCCGGGACTTCGGATCTGCATGAGCAGTTCTTC,CASSLVSGTSDLHEQFF
TRBD2,.,TRBJ2-1,TRBV20-1,14,TGCAGTGCTAGGGGACTAGCGGGCTACAATGAGCAGTTCTTC,CSARGLAGYNEQFF
.,.,TRBJ2-5,TRBV7-2,11,TGTGCCAGCAGCTTTTTTGAGACCCAGTACTTC,CASSFFETQYF
.,.,TRBJ1-4,TRBV28,17,TGTGCCAGCCGACCCAAACGAAAAACAGGGTACGGGGAAAAACTGTTTTTT,CASRPKRKTGYGEKLFF
.,many,TRBJ2-1,TRBV6-4,15,TGTGCCAGCAGTGACTCAGCGGGCTCCTACAATGAGCAGTTCTTC,CASSDSAGSYNEQFF
.,few,TRBJ1-1,TRBV7-9,14,TGTGCCAGCAGGAAGGCCGGGACGAACACTGAAGCTTTCTTT,CASRKAGTNTEAFF
.,.,TRBJ1-4,TRBV25-1,16,TGTGCCAGCAGTGTTCCCGCGGGGGCAGGGAATGAAAAACTGTTTTTT,CASSVPAGAGNEKLFF
TRBD2,.,TRBJ2-1,TRBV28,15,TGTGCCAGCAGTTTTCCTCTAGCGGGGAACAATGAGCAGTTCTTC,CASSFPLAGNNEQFF
.,few,TRBJ2-5,TRBV12-3/TRBV12-4,15,TGTGCCAGCACCCTATCTGAGGGCTACCAAGAGACCCAGTACTTC,CASTLSEGYQETQYF
TRBD1,once,TRBJ2-1,TRBV10-3,13,TGTGCCATCAGTGGACAGGGGTACAATGAGCAGTTCTTC,CAISGQGYNEQFF